Each of the 28 T cell receptor beta chains below was sequenced from the same sample in a study of Siglec-9 on CD8 T cells in melanoma. Here immunoSEQ multiplex PCR was the method, and the copy in TCRdb shows in-frame clones only, minus some. This sample carries 30,000 to 45,000 clones, approximately 83% of them seen once, and the ten largest clones take over 1.5%. The material sequenced was Siglec-9- CD8+ T cells sorted from blood. These receptors all stem from a human donor in good health.

This clone is a singleton in its sample. The genes are TRBV27 and TRBJ2-3; 8 bases match TRBD2. Trimming took 4 bases from V and 8 from J; bases not matched to a gene: 8. This CDR3 region has 14 residues. Germline CDR1 reads MNHEY; CDR2 reads SMNVEV (reference sequence). The CDR3 bases are TGTGCCAGCAGTTCTCGGGAGGGCCCGGGTACGCAGTATTTT. Translated, it gives CASSSREGPGTQYF.

V and J are TRBV28 and TRBJ2-2; 7 nucleotides line up with TRBD1. This CDR3 has 14 residues. The V segment lost 9 bases and the J segment 4 bases; nucleotides outside the gene matches: 8. Germline assignment: CDR1 MDHEN and CDR2 SYDVKM. This CDR3 reads CASLGTARTGELFF. The DNA of the CDR3 is TGTGCCAGTCTGGGGACAGCTCGCACCGGGGAGCTGTTTTTT.

This clone was detected only once. V and J are TRBV28 and TRBJ2-7; D is uncertain. The germline V gene encodes CDR1 MDHEN and CDR2 SYDVKM. The CDR3 is 13 amino acids. Deletions cut 10 bases from V and 6 bases from J, with 19 bases between. CDR3 DNA sequence: TGTGCCACCCTTCTCCGGCTATCCCTCGAGCAGTACTTC. It yields the protein CATLLRLSLEQYF.

This chain joins TRBV19 and TRBJ2-3; D not resolved. The CDR3 spans 15 residues. V shed 5 bases and J shed 1 base, with 13 bases lying between them. Germline CDR1 reads LNHDA; CDR2 reads SQIVND (reference sequence). CDR3 residues: CASSDVPHGTDTQYF. CDR3 bases: TGTGCCAGTAGTGACGTACCTCATGGCACAGATACGCAGTATTTT.

The count of this clone is one. The chain combines TRBV6-5 with TRBJ2-7; 12 bases are a match to TRBD2. Per the germline V gene, CDR1 is MNHEY and CDR2 is SVGAGI. CDR3 size: 13 residues. J was trimmed by 6 bases and V by 10 bases; bases with no gene match: 7. For the CDR3, the DNA is TGTGCCACAAGACTAGCGGGGGCATCCGAGCAGTACTTC. Translated: CATRLAGASEQYF.

The chain combines TRBV2 with TRBJ2-3, with 10 bases aligning to TRBD2. CDR1 SNHLY and CDR2 FYNNEI come from the germline V gene. V trimming: 3 bases; J trimming: 6 bases; junction bases outside the gene matches: 12. This CDR3 has 17 residues. Written as DNA, the CDR3 is TGTGCCAGCAGTGATACGCTAGCGGGAGCCTCAGTGGATACGCAGTATTTT. It is translated as CASSDTLAGASVDTQYF.

The rearrangement joins TRBV27 to TRBJ2-7; 7 bases are shared with TRBD1. The CDR3 is 17 amino acids. CDR1 is MNHEY and CDR2 is SMNVEV in the germline V gene (reference sequence). V was clipped by 6 bases and J by 0 bases; unmatched bases: 14. The CDR3 DNA reads TGTGCCAGCAGCCCCGCCCCGACAGGGTATAGCTCCTACGAGCAGTACTTC. Translated: CASSPAPTGYSSYEQYF.

The V gene is TRBV4-1, the J gene TRBJ2-3; D call uncertain. Trimming shortened V by 3 bases and J by 3 bases, and 4 bases separated the two germline ends. The CDR3 runs to 12 residues. Germline lookup yields CDR1 MGHRA and CDR2 YSYEKL. The CDR3 DNA reads TGCGCCAGCAGCCAGTTTACAGATACGCAGTATTTT. Translated: CASSQFTDTQYF.

This chain links TRBV11-3 with TRBJ1-1; D is uncertain. CDR3 length: 14 residues. Trimming shortened V by 1 base and J by 0 bases, and 6 bases separated the two germline ends. CDR1 and CDR2 from the germline V gene are SGHNT and YENEEA. CDR3 nucleotide sequence: TGTGCCAGCAGCTTAGGAGCGTTGAACACTGAAGCTTTCTTT. Translating gives CASSLGALNTEAFF.

This chain links TRBV11-3 with TRBJ2-7, with D perhaps TRBD1 (6 bases). The germline V gene has CDR1 SGHNT and CDR2 YENEEA. CDR3 length: 14 residues. V was clipped by 3 bases and J by 5 bases, with 14 bases between them. In DNA, the CDR3 is TGTGCCAGCAGCTTCCCCAGGGGTTCCCACGAGCAGTACTTC. Its protein is CASSFPRGSHEQYF.

The chain couples TRBV2 to TRBJ1-1; D is ambiguous. The CDR3 extends over 13 amino acids. Trimming took off 5 bases at V and 2 bases at J, with 9 bases between the two ends. In germline, CDR1 is SNHLY, CDR2 FYNNEI. CDR3 loop: CASSWTGNTEAFF. The DNA for the CDR3 is TGTGCCAGCAGTTGGACGGGAAACACTGAAGCTTTCTTT.

The chain employs TRBV16 and TRBJ2-3; 7 bases are a match to TRBD2. CDR3 length equals 15 residues. V dropped 4 bases and J dropped 4; count of bases not matched to a gene: 8. The germline CDR1 and CDR2 sequences are KGHSY and FQNENV. CDR3 sequence (DNA): TGTGCCAGCAGCCTGACCGGGGGGAGTTCAGATACGCAGTATTTT. Translating it yields CASSLTGGSSDTQYF.

V gene TRBV29-1 combines with J gene TRBJ2-3; a possible D gene is TRBD2 (6 bases). Trimming shortened V by 4 bases and J by 5 bases, and 13 bases separated the two germline ends. Per germline, CDR1 SQVTM and CDR2 ANQGSEA. CDR3 length equals 13 residues. Written as DNA, the CDR3 is TGCAGCGTTGTGGACTATGGGGGAGATACGCAGTATTTT. It specifies CSVVDYGGDTQYF.

The chain couples TRBV9 to TRBJ2-1, with D maybe TRBD1 (5 bases). CDR1 and CDR2 (germline): SGDLS, YYNGEE. CDR3 length: 15 amino acids. With 0 bases removed from V and 9 bases from J, the gap between germline ends came to 16 bases. CDR3 residues: CASSVAQGTLLEQFF. The CDR3 coding sequence is TGTGCCAGCAGCGTAGCTCAGGGAACCCTACTTGAGCAGTTCTTC.

This chain connects TRBV28 to TRBJ2-6; TRBD1 matches 10 bases. This CDR3 has 17 residues. CDR1 is MDHEN, CDR2 SYDVKM, per germline. J lost 1 base, V lost 3 bases, and 3 bases had no gene match. In DNA form, the CDR3 reads TGTGCCAGCAGTTTTGGGGACAGGGGATCTGGGGCCAACGTCCTGACTTTC. This codes for CASSFGDRGSGANVLTF.

The chain links TRBV6-6 to TRBJ2-2, with TRBD2 identical over 13 bases. This CDR3 has 16 residues. The V and J ends lost 4 bases and 5 bases, in that order; junction bases with no gene match: 4. Germline V gives CDR1 MNHNY, CDR2 SVGAGI (reference sequence). CDR3 residues: CASSSLAGGPTGELFF. The CDR3, as DNA: TGTGCCAGCAGTTCACTAGCGGGAGGGCCTACCGGGGAGCTGTTTTTT.

V and J are TRBV6-4 and TRBJ2-3; TRBD1 matches at 8 bases. CDR3 length: 17 amino acids. V lost 7 bases to trimming and J lost 3 bases; unmatched junction nucleotides: 15. CDR1 is MRHNA, CDR2 SNTAGT, per germline. The CDR3 DNA reads TGTGCCAGCACTACGCGAGCCGGACAGGGCGCAACAGATACGCAGTATTTT. Its protein is CASTTRAGQGATDTQYF.

The chain carries TRBV7-9 and TRBJ1-2, with unresolved D. This CDR3 has 15 residues. Germline-derived CDR1 and CDR2 are SEHNR and FQNEAQ (reference sequence). V was shortened by 1 base and J by 2 bases, with 11 bases between the two germline ends. CDR3: CASSLGSWENYGYTF. CDR3 in DNA: TGTGCCAGCAGCTTAGGTAGCTGGGAAAACTATGGCTACACCTTC.

V and J are TRBV28 and TRBJ1-4, with D hard to call. From germline, CDR1 is MDHEN and CDR2 SYDVKM. CDR3 length: 17 amino acids. V was pared by 3 bases and J by 6 bases, with 20 bases between. CDR3 DNA sequence: TGTGCCAGCAGTTTCCATAGAACGGGGAGAGGGTATGAAAAACTGTTTTTT. It specifies CASSFHRTGRGYEKLFF.

The chain has TRBV28 and TRBJ2-3; TRBD2 matches at 11 bases. V lost 1 base and J lost 5; bases outside the gene matches: 8. CDR3 length: 17 residues. Germline assignment: CDR1 MDHEN and CDR2 SYDVKM. In DNA, the CDR3 is TGTGCCAGCAGTTTATACCCCACTAGCGGGAGCGAAGATACGCAGTATTTT. It yields the protein CASSLYPTSGSEDTQYF.

The chain employs TRBV27 and TRBJ2-7; 7 bases are a match to TRBD1. V trimming: 8 bases; J trimming: 4 bases; junction bases outside the gene matches: 8. Germline assignment: CDR1 MNHEY and CDR2 SMNVEV (reference sequence). CDR3 length: 13 residues. The DNA of the CDR3 is TGTGCCAGCGCCTTACAGGGGCGATACGAGCAGTACTTC. Translation gives CASALQGRYEQYF.

V is TRBV21-1 and J is TRBJ1-1. TRBV21-1 is a pseudogene segment. The CDR3 is 14 amino acids. CDR3 loop: CASGPGPEDTEAFF. CDR3 coding DNA: TGTGCCAGCGGACCGGGACCTGAAGACACTGAAGCTTTCTTT.

The CDR3 coding sequence is TGTGCCAGCAGTTCCAGACAGGGGGCTCAGTACTTC. The encoded protein is CASSSRQGAQYF. The J gene is TRBJ2-7, the V gene TRBV27; TRBD1 matches at 10 bases. V was clipped by 4 bases and J by 10 bases; unmatched bases: 4. The CDR3 extends over 12 amino acids. Germline V gives CDR1 MNHEY, CDR2 SMNVEV (reference sequence).

About this clone: Relative to the germline gene, one junction end is altered; a read error may explain this. V and J are TRBV7-7 and TRBJ2-7; TRBD1 might be the D (5 bases). This CDR3 comprises 12 residues. Germline CDR1 reads SSHAT; CDR2 reads FNYEAQ (reference sequence). The CDR3 sequence: CASSQSGYEQYF. In DNA, the CDR3 is TGTGCTAGCAGCCAATCAGGGTACGAGCAGTACTTC.

On this clone: At one end the junction does not follow the germline gene, possibly because of a read error. CDR3 in amino acids: CASSETGGDTQYF. The CDR3 coding sequence is TGTGCTAGCAGCGAGACAGGGGGAGATACGCAGTATTTT. This chain joins TRBV7-7 and TRBJ2-3; 9 nucleotides match TRBD1. This CDR3 is 13 amino acids long. The germline V gene has CDR1 SSHAT and CDR2 FNYEAQ (reference sequence).

The chain combines TRBV28 with TRBJ2-3; D uncertain. Trimming removed 3 bases at V and 1 base at J, with 8 bases between. The germline V gene has CDR1 MDHEN and CDR2 SYDVKM. The CDR3 sequence is 14 residues long. In DNA form, the CDR3 reads TGTGCCAGCAGTTTGGTAGGCGGCACAGATACGCAGTATTTT. Residues: CASSLVGGTDTQYF.

V is TRBV5-4 and J is TRBJ2-5; D uncertain. Per the germline V gene, CDR1 is SGHNT and CDR2 is YYREEE (reference sequence). Trimming removed 4 bases from V and 3 bases from J, with 10 bases in between. The CDR3 extends over 13 amino acids. For the CDR3, the DNA is TGTGCCAGCAGCCCGGATTTGGAAGAGACCCAGTACTTC. It translates to CASSPDLEETQYF.

This chain links TRBV27 with TRBJ2-7, with D possibly matching TRBD2 (5 bases). Germline V gene lookup returns CDR1 MNHEY and CDR2 SMNVEV (reference sequence). The CDR3 length is 13 residues. V was trimmed by 5 bases and J by 7 bases, leaving 15 bases between them. CDR3 coding DNA: TGTGCCAGCAGTGCAACGGGGTCTCTGGAGCAGTACTTC. Residues: CASSATGSLEQYF.